One sample yielded the 30 T cell receptor beta chains listed below, sequenced in a study of blood T cell repertoires in COVID-19. Generated by immunoSEQ multiplex PCR, the TCRdb table keeps only in-frame clones and is missing some. The profile shows about 130,000 clones, 70% to 80% of them singletons. The sample was peripheral blood. These receptors were taken from a woman aged 70-85 years with COVID-19, enrolled during active disease.

V gene TRBV5-4 combines with J gene TRBJ2-5, with D perhaps matching TRBD1 (6 bases). Germline V gene data show CDR1 as SGHNT and CDR2 as YYREEE (reference sequence). V lost 4 bases, J lost 4 bases, and 17 bases lay in between. The CDR3 covers 15 residues. The CDR3 loop is CASSTQGWGGETQYF. For the CDR3, the DNA is TGTGCCAGCAGCACACAGGGATGGGGTGGAGAGACCCAGTACTTC.

V gene TRBV28 combines with J gene TRBJ1-4; TRBD1 aligns across 9 bases. This CDR3 has 15 residues. Germline V gene data show CDR1 as MDHEN and CDR2 as SYDVKM. V was pared by 3 bases and J by 7 bases, with 6 bases of the junction left unmatched. This CDR3 is CASSLTGTGSEKLFF. CDR3 nucleotides: TGTGCCAGCAGTTTGACCGGGACAGGGAGTGAAAAACTGTTTTTT.

The chain is built from TRBV10-3 and TRBJ2-7; 7 nucleotides line up with TRBD1. In germline, CDR1 is ENHRY, CDR2 SYGVKD. V lost 3 bases and J lost 6; bases outside the gene matches: 5. The CDR3 sequence is 13 residues long. The CDR3: CAISDTGESEQYF. As DNA, the CDR3 is TGTGCCATCAGTGATACAGGGGAGTCCGAGCAGTACTTC.

This chain uses TRBV10-3 with TRBJ1-1, with a weak D call TRBD1 (5 bases). Per germline, CDR1 ENHRY and CDR2 SYGVKD. The germline V and J ends were trimmed by 0 bases and 0 bases, with 14 bases remaining between them. This CDR3 region has 17 residues. CDR3 protein: CAISESMTDPMNTEAFF. The CDR3 DNA reads as TGTGCCATCAGTGAGTCGATGACAGACCCGATGAACACTGAAGCTTTCTTT.

This chain joins TRBV9 and TRBJ2-2, with TRBD2 matching over 12 bases. The V segment lost 0 bases and the J segment 0 bases; nucleotides outside the gene matches: 3. This CDR3 region has 18 residues. Germline CDR1 is SGDLS and CDR2 is YYNGEE. For the CDR3, the DNA is TGTGCCAGCAGCGTAGGGACTAGCGGGGCCTCGAACACCGGGGAGCTGTTTTTT. Protein product: CASSVGTSGASNTGELFF.

The V gene is TRBV21-1, the J gene TRBJ1-3; the tabulated D call, TRBD1, remains unverified against the DNA. TRBV21-1 is termed a pseudogene. The CDR3 spans 17 residues. CDR3 bases: TGTGCCAGCAGCGGACGGACAGGGACCCTCTCTGGAAACACCATATATTTT. It codes for CASSGRTGTLSGNTIYF.

The chain carries TRBV6-5 and TRBJ1-5, with D possibly being TRBD1 (5 bases). Germline V gives CDR1 MNHEY, CDR2 SVGAGI. V lost 8 bases and J lost 1, with 15 bases in between. The CDR3 sequence is 15 residues long. CDR3 nucleotide sequence: TGTGCCAGCGAAAAAAAGCGGGGGAGCAATCAGCCCCAGCATTTT. It yields the protein CASEKKRGSNQPQHF.

This clone appeared a single time. This chain connects TRBV7-9 to TRBJ1-4; no definite D call. Germline CDR1 reads SEHNR; CDR2 reads FQNEAQ (reference sequence). The V and J ends lost 1 base and 3 bases respectively, with 9 bases between them. The CDR3 has 15 amino acids. The CDR3 region is CASSLGNSPNEKLFF. In DNA form, the CDR3 reads TGTGCCAGCAGCTTAGGTAACAGTCCTAATGAAAAACTGTTTTTT.

The rearrangement joins TRBV6-6 to TRBJ2-7, with 9 bases identical to TRBD1. The CDR3 has 16 residues. V lost 5 bases and J lost 3; bases outside the gene matches: 11. The V gene's germline CDR1 is MNHNY and CDR2 SVGAGI (reference sequence). CDR3 nucleotides: TGTGCCAGCAGTCCTTACGGGACAGGGATAAGCTACGAGCAGTACTTC. Its protein product is CASSPYGTGISYEQYF.

The chain recombines TRBV12-5 with TRBJ1-5; 8 bases are a match to TRBD1. Germline CDR1 LGHNT, CDR2 FRNRAP. The CDR3 extends over 18 amino acids. After removal of 7 bases from V and 4 bases from J, the junction contained 18 bases not matched to a gene. The CDR3, as DNA: TGTGCTAGTGCTTTTGTATCGAAACAGGGGGACGCAAATCAGCCCCAGCATTTT. Its protein is CASAFVSKQGDANQPQHF.

The V and J genes are TRBV6-6 and TRBJ1-6; 8 bases match TRBD1. The germline V gene encodes CDR1 MNHNY and CDR2 SVGAGI (reference sequence). J was trimmed by 9 bases and V by 6 bases; bases with no gene match: 10. The CDR3 is 15 residues long. CDR3 sequence reads: CASSRDRPEASPLHF. CDR3 DNA: TGTGCCAGCAGCAGGGACAGGCCTGAAGCTTCACCCCTCCACTTT.

On this clone: The junction shows a germline mismatch at one end, possibly a read error. This rearrangement joins TRBV5-5 to TRBJ2-1; D not certain. Germline loops: CDR1 SGHKS, CDR2 YYEKEE (reference sequence). The CDR3 covers 15 residues. The CDR3 is CASSPLANSNNEQFF. The DNA of the CDR3 is TGTGCCAGCAGCCCGCTTGCCAACTCCAACAATGAGCAGTTCTTC.

This chain connects TRBV28 to TRBJ1-2, with TRBD1 as a possible D gene (5 bases). CDR1 and CDR2 from the germline V gene are MDHEN and SYDVKM. The CDR3 runs to 14 residues. Deletions cut 3 bases from V and 2 bases from J, with 10 bases between. This chain's CDR3 is CASSFGSGNYGYTF. CDR3 coding DNA: TGTGCCAGCAGTTTTGGGTCAGGGAACTATGGCTACACCTTC.

The chain's CDR3 is CAWSSSRGFNYGYTF. The CDR3 nucleotides read TGTGCCTGGAGTTCGAGCAGGGGATTCAACTATGGCTACACCTTC. The chain couples TRBV30 to TRBJ1-2; a weak D match, TRBD1 (6 bases). Germline CDR1 GTSNPN, CDR2 SVGIG (reference sequence). V was pared by 2 bases and J by 2 bases, with 15 bases between. The CDR3 extends over 15 amino acids. Full variable domain (missing parts from reference TRBV30 and TRBJ1-2): SQTIHQWPATLVQPVGSPLSLECTVEGTSNPNLYWYRQAAGRGLQLLFYSVGIGQISSEVPQNLSASRPQDRQFILSSKKLLLSDSGFYLCAWSSSRGFNYGYTFGSGTRLTVV.

The chain uses TRBV15 and TRBJ2-3; TRBD1 might be the D (5 bases). V was clipped by 10 bases and J by 6 bases, with 14 bases between them. The CDR3 consists of 12 residues. Germline loops: CDR1 LNHNV, CDR2 YYDKDF (reference sequence). The CDR3 loop reads CAIQGRADTQYF. CDR3 DNA: TGTGCCATCCAGGGTAGGGCCGATACGCAGTATTTT.

J is TRBJ2-3 and V is TRBV11-2, with 9 bases identical to TRBD1. Per germline, CDR1 SGHAT and CDR2 FQNNGV. The CDR3 totals 16 residues. Trimming cost V 1 base and J 3 bases; bases outside gene matches: 5. The CDR3 region is CASSLVGTGLTDTQYF. In DNA form, the CDR3 reads TGTGCCAGCAGCTTAGTGGGGACAGGGTTAACAGATACGCAGTATTTT.

The chain couples TRBV11-3 to TRBJ2-3; D may be TRBD1 (5 bases). The CDR3 sequence is 13 residues long. The germline V gene encodes CDR1 SGHNT and CDR2 YENEEA. The V gene lost 5 bases and the J gene lost 6 bases, with 12 bases spanning the gap. CDR3 sequence: CASSPAGYDTQYF. CDR3 in DNA: TGTGCCAGCAGCCCCGCAGGGTACGATACGCAGTATTTT.

V gene TRBV27 combines with J gene TRBJ2-6; D not certain. Germline values: CDR1 MNHEY, CDR2 SMNVEV (reference sequence). Trimming shortened V by 8 bases and J by 0 bases, and 5 bases separated the two germline ends. CDR3 size: 13 residues. CDR3 protein: CASAYSGANVLTF. The CDR3 bases are TGTGCCAGCGCCTACTCTGGGGCCAACGTCCTGACTTTC.

The chain combines TRBV18 with TRBJ1-1, with 8 bases aligning to TRBD1. The germline V gene encodes CDR1 KGHSH and CDR2 LQKENI. With V trimmed by 5 bases and J by 4 bases, 6 bases remained unmatched. The CDR3 is 14 amino acids. CDR3 loop: CASSSKTGVTEAFF. The CDR3 DNA follows: TGTGCCAGCTCATCAAAGACAGGGGTCACTGAAGCTTTCTTT.

The gene calls are TRBV2 and TRBJ1-5; TRBD1 matches 7 bases. The J segment lost 4 bases and the V segment lost 6 bases, leaving 9 bases of the junction unmatched. Germline CDR1 SNHLY, CDR2 FYNNEI. CDR3 length: 15 residues. As DNA, the CDR3 is TGTGCCAGCAGCATTGACAGGGAGTTAAATCAGCCCCAGCATTTT. This translates into CASSIDRELNQPQHF.

The genes are TRBV7-9 and TRBJ2-1; TRBD2 matches at 11 bases. The CDR3 loop spans 18 amino acids. Germline trimming cut 1 base from V and 7 bases from J; bases unmatched to any gene: 12. Looked up from germline, CDR1 is SEHNR and CDR2 is FQNEAQ (reference sequence). As DNA, the CDR3 is TGTGCCAGCAGCTTAGGGGATGTAGCGGGGGGGCCGAAGAATGAGCAGTTCTTC. As protein: CASSLGDVAGGPKNEQFF.

In DNA, the CDR3 is TGTGCCTGGAATCAGCGGGGGGGGTTCCAAGAGACCCAGTACTTC. Encoded protein: CAWNQRGGFQETQYF. The chain combines TRBV30 with TRBJ2-5; 10 positions agree with TRBD2. The J segment lost 1 base and the V segment lost 4 bases, leaving 6 bases of the junction unmatched. The CDR3 is 15 amino acids. CDR1 and CDR2 (germline): GTSNPN, SVGIG (reference sequence).

V gene TRBV28 combines with J gene TRBJ1-4; unclear D gene. In germline, CDR1 is MDHEN, CDR2 SYDVKM. V dropped 6 bases and J dropped 12 bases, with 17 bases sitting between them. The CDR3 consists of 13 residues. The CDR3 region is CASRTRIPYQLFF. The CDR3 bases are TGTGCCAGCAGGACTCGGATACCATACCAACTGTTTTTT. Drawing the rest from reference TRBV28 and TRBJ1-4, the complete variable domain is DVKVTQSSRYLVKRTGEKVFLECVQDMDHENMFWYRQDPGLGLRLIYFSYDVKMKEKGDIPEGYSVSREKKERFSLILESASTNQTSMYLCASRTRIPYQLFFGSGTQLSVL.

This rearrangement joins TRBV6-5 to TRBJ1-4, with a possible D match to TRBD1 (6 bases). Germline CDR1 and CDR2: MNHEY and SVGAGI. Trimming shortened V by 7 bases and J by 4 bases, and 16 bases separated the two germline ends. This CDR3 spans 15 amino acids. DNA for the CDR3: TGTGCCAGCACCGACCGGGGGGCCTTTAATGAAAAACTGTTTTTT. Amino acids: CASTDRGAFNEKLFF.

Only a few counts were recorded for this clone. The chain has TRBV21-1 and TRBJ2-3; TRBD2, the D gene given by the table, was not confirmed from the DNA. TRBV21-1 is listed as a pseudogene. The length of the CDR3 is 16 residues. CDR3 protein: CASSNTGSRPANGQYF. The DNA of the CDR3 is TGTGCCAGCAGCAATACGGGGTCACGCCCGGCTAATGGGCAGTATTTT.

The V and J genes are TRBV7-2 and TRBJ2-1, with TRBD1 matching 7 bases. The CDR3 consists of 15 residues. With V trimmed by 4 bases and J by 9 bases, 12 bases remained unmatched. CDR1 is SGHTA and CDR2 is FQGNSA in the germline V gene. CDR3 protein: CASSSRQGLDSEQFF. CDR3 sequence (DNA): TGTGCCAGCAGCTCCCGACAGGGATTAGACAGTGAGCAGTTCTTC.

Points on this clone: The junction and the germline gene differ at one end; a read error may be behind it. V is TRBV7-9 and J is TRBJ2-7; no firm D call. This CDR3 is 12 amino acids long. Germline CDR1 SEHNR, CDR2 FQNEAQ (reference sequence). CDR3 loop: CASSLQDYAEDF. The CDR3 DNA reads TGTGCCAGCAGCTTACAAGATTACGCCGAGGACTTC.

The chain is built from TRBV7-8 and TRBJ1-1; D unresolved. The CDR3 is made up of 13 amino acids. Germline V gene data show CDR1 as SGHVS and CDR2 as FQNEAQ. With 2 bases removed from V and 9 bases from J, the gap between germline ends came to 13 bases. The CDR3 coding sequence is TGTGCCAGCAGCTTATTAAGCGGGGAACAAGCTTTCTTT. Translated, it gives CASSLLSGEQAFF.

The chain carries TRBV28 and TRBJ2-1; weak D call: TRBD2 (5 bases). The CDR3 totals 14 residues. CDR1 is MDHEN, CDR2 SYDVKM, per germline. V lost 9 bases and J lost 1, with 13 bases in between. DNA of the CDR3: TGTGCCAGTACGTGGACTGGTTCCTACAATGAGCAGTTCTTC. Translating gives CASTWTGSYNEQFF.

This chain connects TRBV5-1 to TRBJ1-2; 7 nucleotides line up with TRBD1. The CDR3 length is 15 residues. Per the germline V gene, CDR1 is SGHRS and CDR2 is YFSETQ. V dropped 0 bases and J dropped 8; count of bases not matched to a gene: 10. The CDR3 protein is CASSLEGTALLGYTF. Here the CDR3 DNA reads TGCGCCAGCAGCTTGGAGGGGACAGCCCTTCTAGGCTACACCTTC.